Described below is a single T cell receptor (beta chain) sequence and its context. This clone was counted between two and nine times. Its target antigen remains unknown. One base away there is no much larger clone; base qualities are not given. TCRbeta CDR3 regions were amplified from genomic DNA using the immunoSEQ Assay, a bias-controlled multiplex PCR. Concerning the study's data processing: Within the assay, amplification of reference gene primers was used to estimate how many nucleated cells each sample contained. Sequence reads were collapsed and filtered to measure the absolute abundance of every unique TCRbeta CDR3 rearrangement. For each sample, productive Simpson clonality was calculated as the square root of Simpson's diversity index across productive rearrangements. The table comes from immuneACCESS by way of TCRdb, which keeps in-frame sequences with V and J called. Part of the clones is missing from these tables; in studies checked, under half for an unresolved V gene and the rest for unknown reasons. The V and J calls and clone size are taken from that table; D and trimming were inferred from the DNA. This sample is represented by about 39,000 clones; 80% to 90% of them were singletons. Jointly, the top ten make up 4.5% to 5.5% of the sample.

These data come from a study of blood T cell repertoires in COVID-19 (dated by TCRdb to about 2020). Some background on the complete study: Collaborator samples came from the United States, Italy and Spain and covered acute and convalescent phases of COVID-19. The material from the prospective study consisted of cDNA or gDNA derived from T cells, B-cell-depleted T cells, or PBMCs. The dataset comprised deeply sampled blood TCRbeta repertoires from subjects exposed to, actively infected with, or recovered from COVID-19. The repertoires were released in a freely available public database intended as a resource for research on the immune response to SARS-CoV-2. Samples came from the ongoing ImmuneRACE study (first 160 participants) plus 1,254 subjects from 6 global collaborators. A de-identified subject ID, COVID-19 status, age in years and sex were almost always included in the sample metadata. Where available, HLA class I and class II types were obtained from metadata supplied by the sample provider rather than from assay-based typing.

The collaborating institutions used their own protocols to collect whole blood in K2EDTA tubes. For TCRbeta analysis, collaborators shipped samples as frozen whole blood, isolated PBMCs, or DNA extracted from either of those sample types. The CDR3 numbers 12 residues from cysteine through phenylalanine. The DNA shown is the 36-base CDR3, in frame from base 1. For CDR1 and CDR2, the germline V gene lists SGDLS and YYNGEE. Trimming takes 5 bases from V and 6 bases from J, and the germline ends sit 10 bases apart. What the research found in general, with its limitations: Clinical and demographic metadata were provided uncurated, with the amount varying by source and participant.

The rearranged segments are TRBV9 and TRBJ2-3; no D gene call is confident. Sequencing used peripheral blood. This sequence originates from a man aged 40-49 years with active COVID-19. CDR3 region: CASRFPGDTQYF. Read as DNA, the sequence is TGTGCCAGCAGGTTCCCCGGTGATACGCAGTATTTT.